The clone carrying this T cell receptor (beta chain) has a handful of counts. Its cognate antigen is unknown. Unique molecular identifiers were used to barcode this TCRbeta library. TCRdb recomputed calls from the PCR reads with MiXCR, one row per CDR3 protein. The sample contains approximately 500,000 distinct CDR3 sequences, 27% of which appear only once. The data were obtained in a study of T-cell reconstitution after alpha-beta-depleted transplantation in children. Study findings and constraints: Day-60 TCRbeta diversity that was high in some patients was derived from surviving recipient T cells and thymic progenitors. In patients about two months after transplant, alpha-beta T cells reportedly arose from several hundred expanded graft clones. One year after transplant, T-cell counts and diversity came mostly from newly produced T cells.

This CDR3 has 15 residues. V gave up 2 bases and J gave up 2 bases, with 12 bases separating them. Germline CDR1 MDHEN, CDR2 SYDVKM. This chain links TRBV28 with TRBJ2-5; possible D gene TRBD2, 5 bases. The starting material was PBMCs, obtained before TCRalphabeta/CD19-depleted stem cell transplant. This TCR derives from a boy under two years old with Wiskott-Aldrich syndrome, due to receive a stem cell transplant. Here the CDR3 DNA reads TGTGCCAGCAGTTTACTCGGGAAGCCTCAAGAGACCCAGTACTTC. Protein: CASSLLGKPQETQYF.